Shown below are 26 T cell receptor beta chains from a single sample sequenced in a study of blood T cells in healthy people across ages. The second PCR ran roughly 6 to 11 cycles with a sample-barcoded 5' primer and J-beta primers. TCRdb re-called the 5' RACE reads with MiXCR, one entry per CDR3 protein. The profile shows 1.5 million to 2 million distinct CDR3 sequences, around 50% of them singletons. The specimen was blood. The receptor set was obtained from a woman between 35 and 50 years old in good health.

A single count supports this clonotype. This chain connects TRBV7-2 to TRBJ2-3; TRBD2 agrees at 9 bases. Germline CDR1 and CDR2: SGHTA and FQGNSA. This CDR3 is built from 18 residues. Losses at the gene ends were 5 bases for V and 2 bases for J; bases not matched to a gene: 14. The CDR3 bases are TGTGCCAGCAGCCGAGTAGGGCGGGGGGGCATTCTCACAGATACGCAGTATTTT. It codes for CASSRVGRGGILTDTQYF.

This clonotype occurred a few times. V and J are TRBV5-1 and TRBJ2-5; 10 nucleotides agree with TRBD2. Unmatched junction bases numbered 7, after V lost 3 bases and J lost 5 bases. CDR3 length equals 15 residues. Germline lookup yields CDR1 SGHRS and CDR2 YFSETQ. DNA for the CDR3: TGCGCCAGCAGCTCAGGAGCGGGGGGGAGCGAGACCCAGTACTTC. Protein product: CASSSGAGGSETQYF.

The rearrangement uses TRBV7-2 and TRBJ2-1, with 7 bases fitting TRBD2. The CDR3 has 15 residues. The V gene end was trimmed by 2 bases and the J gene end by 5 bases; junction bases not matched to a gene: 6. The V gene's germline CDR1 is SGHTA and CDR2 FQGNSA. This chain's CDR3 is CASSLSRDYHNEQFF. The CDR3, as DNA: TGTGCCAGCAGCTTATCCCGGGACTATCACAATGAGCAGTTCTTC.

The CDR3 loop reads CASTKTGTQLYEQYF. CDR3 coding DNA: TGTGCCAGCACCAAAACAGGGACCCAGCTCTACGAGCAGTACTTC. The chain links TRBV11-1 to TRBJ2-7; TRBD1 is a possible D gene (6 bases). V was trimmed by 7 bases and J by 3 bases, leaving 19 bases between them. The CDR3 contains 15 residues. CDR1 is SGHAT, CDR2 FQDESV, per germline (reference sequence).

On this clonotype itself: A junction end diverges from the germline sequence, so it may reflect a read error. The chain combines TRBV7-2 with TRBJ2-2, with a possible D match to TRBD2 (6 bases). This CDR3 spans 16 amino acids. Germline CDR1 and CDR2: SGHTA and FQGNSA. The CDR3 protein is CASSFYRAANTGGLFF. The CDR3 region has the DNA TGTGCCAGCAGCTTCTACCGGGCTGCGAACACCGGGGGGCTGTTTTTT.

The rearrangement uses TRBV27 and TRBJ2-2; 8 bases map to TRBD1. Trimming removed 6 bases from V and 3 bases from J; junction bases left unmatched: 3. From germline, CDR1 is MNHEY and CDR2 SMNVEV (reference sequence). This CDR3 has 14 amino acids. CDR3 in amino acids: CASRTDRDTGELFF. CDR3 DNA sequence: TGTGCCAGCAGGACGGACAGGGACACCGGGGAGCTGTTTTTT.

This clonotype was seen a few times. The V and J genes are TRBV7-2 and TRBJ2-4, with D uncertain. Trimming stripped 2 bases from V and 13 bases from J, with 15 bases between. Germline CDR1 reads SGHTA; CDR2 reads FQGNSA. The CDR3 is 13 amino acids. This CDR3 is CASSLHVSAIQYF. CDR3 bases: TGTGCCAGCAGCTTACACGTCTCTGCGATACAGTACTTC.

The chain joins TRBV20-1 to TRBJ1-6; TRBD1 might be the D (6 bases). The CDR3 spans 14 residues. Per germline, CDR1 DFQATT and CDR2 SNEGSKA (reference sequence). Trimming pared 6 bases from V and 7 bases from J, leaving 16 bases between. The CDR3 spells CSARYRDANSPLHF. CDR3 in DNA: TGCAGTGCCCGCTACAGGGACGCCAATTCACCCCTCCACTTT.

This chain links TRBV20-1 with TRBJ2-5, with D perhaps TRBD2 (5 bases). V was trimmed by 3 bases and J by 2 bases, leaving 13 bases between them. The CDR3 contains 14 residues. Germline V gene sequence: CDR1 DFQATT, CDR2 SNEGSKA (reference sequence). As DNA, the CDR3 is TGCAGTGCTAGTCTGAGGGCAGTACAAGAGACCCAGTACTTC. It encodes CSASLRAVQETQYF.

The chain links TRBV7-2 to TRBJ2-7; TRBD1 aligns across 8 bases. The germline gives CDR1 SGHTA, CDR2 FQGNSA. The CDR3 consists of 15 residues. Losses at the gene ends were 5 bases for V and 3 bases for J; bases not matched to a gene: 9. CDR3: CASSPDSGQGYEQYF. The CDR3 coding sequence is TGTGCCAGCAGCCCCGATTCCGGACAGGGCTACGAGCAGTACTTC.

The rearrangement links TRBV2 to TRBJ2-4; TRBD2 aligns across 8 bases. Germline V gives CDR1 SNHLY, CDR2 FYNNEI. This CDR3 region has 16 residues. The junction had 22 bases not matched to a gene; V was cut back by 8 bases and J by 13 bases. The CDR3 reads CASAGIGSGAYNEQYF. CDR3 DNA sequence: TGTGCCAGCGCTGGGATAGGTAGCGGGGCCTACAATGAGCAGTACTTC.

The V and J genes are TRBV7-6 and TRBJ2-1; possibly TRBD1 for D (5 bases). CDR1 is SGHVS and CDR2 is FNYEAQ in the germline V gene. Deletions cut 4 bases from V and 1 base from J, with 11 bases between. The CDR3 extends over 15 amino acids. CDR3 residues: CASSSARGSYNEQFF. CDR3 DNA: TGTGCCAGCAGCTCCGCAAGGGGATCCTACAATGAGCAGTTCTTC.

Worth noting for this clonotype: A junction end diverges from the germline sequence, so it may reflect a read error. The gene calls are TRBV7-2 and TRBJ2-3, with 14 bases lining up with TRBD2. Germline V gene sequence: CDR1 SGHTA, CDR2 FQGNSA. The CDR3 runs 17 residues. The CDR3 loop reads CASSTGLAGGNTDTRYF. The CDR3 DNA is TGTGCCAGCAGCACCGGACTAGCGGGGGGCAACACAGATACGCGGTATTTT.

DNA of the CDR3: TGTGCCAGCAGTCCCCCAGGGAAAACTAACTATGGCTACACCTTC. Its protein product is CASSPPGKTNYGYTF. The chain has TRBV12-3 or TRBV12-4 and TRBJ1-2; tentatively, D is TRBD1 (5 bases). Trimming removed 5 bases at V and 0 bases at J, with 13 bases between. The CDR3 spans 15 residues.

In nucleotides, the CDR3 is TGTGCCAGCAGCCAAGTCGGGAGGTACGAGACTTTCTTT. Amino acids: CASSQVGRYETFF. J is TRBJ1-1 and V is TRBV4-2, with D unresolved. Trimming shortened V by 1 base and J by 12 bases, and 15 bases separated the two germline ends. Germline V CDR1 and CDR2: LGHNA, YNFKEQ. The CDR3 has 13 residues.

This clonotype was seen only a few times. This chain joins TRBV6-2 or TRBV6-3 and TRBJ2-5; D is undetermined. The germline V and J ends were trimmed by 2 bases and 2 bases, with 9 bases remaining between them. The germline CDR1 and CDR2 sequences are MNHEY and SVGEGT. The CDR3 is 14 amino acids. DNA of the CDR3: TGTGCCAGCAGTTACGCCTTTATTCAAGAGACCCAGTACTTC. The encoded protein is CASSYAFIQETQYF.

The chain has TRBV29-1 and TRBJ1-1, with 7 bases fitting TRBD1. Germline CDR1 and CDR2: SQVTM and ANQGSEA. J lost 0 bases, V lost 7 bases, and 8 bases had no gene match. This CDR3 has 14 amino acids. The CDR3 loop reads CSAHPGQLNTEAFF. CDR3 sequence (DNA): TGCAGCGCCCACCCGGGACAGTTGAACACTGAAGCTTTCTTT.

The chain is built from TRBV11-2 and TRBJ2-4; TRBD2 is a possible D gene (6 bases). The better agreement between TRBJ2-7 and the DNA end casts doubt on the J call. CDR1 is SGHAT, CDR2 FQNNGV, per germline. The CDR3 has 13 residues. CDR3 residues: CASSRTTKYEQYF. Written as DNA, the CDR3 is TGTGCCAGCAGCCGGACTACTAAATACGAGCAGTACTTC.

This chain joins TRBV4-2 and TRBJ2-4; 7 bases map to TRBD2. The J call is doubtful: the DNA matches TRBJ2-5 better. The CDR3 spans 16 residues. Germline V CDR1 and CDR2: LGHNA, YNFKEQ. DNA for the CDR3: TGTGCCAGCAGCCAAGATCTCCCAGCGGGGCGGGAGACCCAGTACTTC. Amino acids: CASSQDLPAGRETQYF.

The J gene is TRBJ2-4, the V gene TRBV27; 8 nucleotides line up with TRBD1. This CDR3 region has 12 residues. Germline trimming cut 7 bases from V and 13 bases from J; bases unmatched to any gene: 9. CDR1 and CDR2 from the germline V gene are MNHEY and SMNVEV (reference sequence). The CDR3: CASIQTGEEQYF. Written as DNA, the CDR3 is TGTGCCAGCATTCAGACAGGGGAAGAGCAGTACTTC.

This rearrangement joins TRBV6-5 to TRBJ2-7; tentatively, D is TRBD2 (6 bases). With 6 bases removed from V and 0 bases from J, the gap between germline ends came to 12 bases. CDR3 size: 14 residues. Germline V CDR1 and CDR2: MNHEY, SVGAGI. The CDR3 sequence: CASRVSGSSYEQYF. DNA for the CDR3: TGTGCCAGCAGAGTTTCCGGGAGCTCCTACGAGCAGTACTTC.

The chain carries TRBV2 and TRBJ2-1; no definite D call. Germline values: CDR1 SNHLY, CDR2 FYNNEI. The CDR3 runs to 11 residues. The V gene lost 6 bases and the J gene lost 9 bases, with 9 bases spanning the gap. The CDR3 spells CASRETSEQFF. As DNA, the CDR3 is TGTGCCAGCAGGGAAACGAGTGAGCAGTTCTTC.

V and J are TRBV20-1 and TRBJ2-1; D is undetermined. V gave up 3 bases and J gave up 6 bases, with 9 bases separating them. The CDR3 runs 12 residues. Germline V gene data show CDR1 as DFQATT and CDR2 as SNEGSKA (reference sequence). This chain's CDR3 is CSASRPANEQFF. DNA of the CDR3: TGCAGTGCTAGCAGGCCAGCCAATGAGCAGTTCTTC.

The gene calls are TRBV4-1 and TRBJ2-7, with D tentatively TRBD1 (6 bases). Per germline, CDR1 MGHRA and CDR2 YSYEKL. V was pared by 0 bases and J by 3 bases, with 12 bases between. CDR3 length: 15 amino acids. CDR3 coding DNA: TGCGCCAGCAGCCAAGATCAGCAGGGGTTCTACGAGCAGTACTTC. Translation gives CASSQDQQGFYEQYF.

The J gene is TRBJ1-5, the V gene TRBV28; D gene ambiguous. Trimming pared 7 bases from V and 4 bases from J, leaving 17 bases between. The CDR3 totals 15 residues. Germline V gene lookup returns CDR1 MDHEN and CDR2 SYDVKM. CDR3 residues: CASTLSTGLNQPQHF. As DNA, the CDR3 is TGTGCCAGCACCCTATCCACGGGTCTAAATCAGCCCCAGCATTTT.

This clonotype was seen a few times. This chain connects TRBV6-5 to TRBJ2-1; D is unclear. Looked up from germline, CDR1 is MNHEY and CDR2 is SVGAGI. The CDR3 loop spans 15 amino acids. V was pared by 2 bases and J by 7 bases, with 15 bases between. CDR3 in DNA: TGTGCCAGCAGTTACCCCTTTTTAGGGAAGAATGAGCAGTTCTTC. It yields the protein CASSYPFLGKNEQFF.